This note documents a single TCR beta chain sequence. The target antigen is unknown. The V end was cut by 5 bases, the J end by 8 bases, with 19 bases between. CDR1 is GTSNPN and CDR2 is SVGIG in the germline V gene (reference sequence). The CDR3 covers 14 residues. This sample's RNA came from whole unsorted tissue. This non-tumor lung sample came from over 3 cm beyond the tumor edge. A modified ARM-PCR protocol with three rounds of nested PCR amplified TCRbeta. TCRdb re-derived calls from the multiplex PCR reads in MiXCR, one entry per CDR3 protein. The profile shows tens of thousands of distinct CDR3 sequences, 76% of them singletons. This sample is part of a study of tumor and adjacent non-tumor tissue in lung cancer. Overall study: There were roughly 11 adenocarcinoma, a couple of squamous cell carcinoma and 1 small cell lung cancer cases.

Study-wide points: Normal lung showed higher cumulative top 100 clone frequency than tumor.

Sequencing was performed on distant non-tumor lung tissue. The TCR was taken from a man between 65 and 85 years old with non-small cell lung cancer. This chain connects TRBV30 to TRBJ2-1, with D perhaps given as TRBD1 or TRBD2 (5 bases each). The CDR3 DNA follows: TGTGCCTGGGGGGGTAAGTATCCCGGCGATGAGCAGTTCTTC. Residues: CAWGGKYPGDEQFF.